The T cell receptor beta chain under discussion was sequenced for a study of blood T cell repertoires in COVID-19. Whole-study context: Sites in the United States, Italy and Spain provided acute and convalescent COVID-19 samples. PBMCs, B-cell-depleted T cells, or T cells provided the cDNA or gDNA that made up the material.

This CDR3 has 14 amino acids. V lost 3 bases to trimming and J lost 3 bases, with 9 bases between them. Germline V gene sequence: CDR1 SGHTA, CDR2 FQGNSA. Sequencing was performed with immunoSEQ multiplex PCR; in TCRdb, only in-frame clones are kept and a portion is missing. The sample contains a few hundred thousand clones, around 80% of which appear only once. The sequencing sample was made of peripheral blood. The V call is TRBV7-2, the J call TRBJ2-4; tentatively, D is TRBD2 (6 bases). This TCR came from a woman between 35 and 50 years old who had recovered from COVID-19. CDR3 amino acids: CASSFETSKNIQYF. The CDR3, as DNA: TGTGCCAGCAGCTTTGAGACTAGCAAAAACATTCAGTACTTC.